This T cell receptor beta chain was captured by sequencing in a study of shared clonotypes between healthy human individuals. Findings and caveats of the study: Among donors, the sharing of clonotypes was expected to be influenced by sequencing depth.

Sequencing was at deep level. The data were produced by immunoSEQ multiplex PCR, yet TCRdb's version contains in-frame clones alone and is incomplete. The table lists about 2.4 million clones, approximately 93% of them singletons. Investigators divided CD4+ cells into CD45RA+ naive and CD45RA-negative memory subsets. Concerning this clone itself: Antigen specificity is unknown. This CDR3 is also generated by other DNA sequences in the sample.

The CDR3 runs 15 residues. Germline V gives CDR1 SEHNR, CDR2 FQNEAQ (reference sequence). J gave up 0 bases and V 5 bases, and 3 bases lay outside the gene matches. Material: naive CD4+ T cells from PBMCs. Regarding subset: CD45RA+ positively selected. This chain connects TRBV7-9 to TRBJ2-1; 8 bases align to TRBD1. This sequence was found in a young man in good health. Some clones in this sample may be carry-over from other donors' samples. The CDR3 reads CASSPDRGSYNEQFF. CDR3 DNA sequence: TGTGCCAGCAGCCCAGACAGGGGCTCCTACAATGAGCAGTTCTTC. The full variable domain, rest sourced from reference TRBV7-9 and TRBJ2-1, is DTGVSQNPRHKITKRGQNVTFRCDPISEHNRLYWYRQTLGQGPEFLTYFQNEAQLEKSRLLSDRFSAERPKGSFSTLEIQRTEQGDSAMYLCASSPDRGSYNEQFFGPGTRLTVL.